This TCR beta chain came from a study of regulatory T cells in long-lasting Graves disease. Study results and caveats: Persistent disease exhibited a predilection for TRBV28, TRBJ1-2 and TRBJ2-5. With under 3,500 shared public clonotypes, persistent patients exceeded new patients, who shared 966. Thyroid tissue went unstudied; only peripheral blood was examined.

Construction of the TCR beta libraries employed iRepertoire HTBI primers in conjunction with Arm-PCR of CDR3 regions. MiXCR was run by TCRdb on the multiplex PCR reads, yielding one entry per CDR3 protein. The sample lists fewer than 400,000 distinct CDR3 sequences, around 20% occurring once. Trimming pared 5 bases from V and 7 bases from J, leaving 11 bases between. Germline V lookup: CDR1 MNHNS, CDR2 SASEGT. The CDR3 consists of 12 residues. This clonotype came up a few times. Its antigen is still unknown. Noted time point: persistent/refractory GD, antithyroid drugs over 5 years with positive TRAb. RNA extracted from PBMCs served as the sequencing template. Recruitment took place at an endocrinology department in Xi'an, China.

The sequenced sample was peripheral blood mononuclear cells (PBMCs), obtained when the disease was refractory, from a patient treated with antithyroid drugs. The receptor was isolated from a female donor with Graves disease. J is TRBJ1-1 and V is TRBV6-1, with D unresolved. The CDR3 DNA reads as TGTGCCAGCAGTAACCCCGGCGGTGAAGCTTTCTTT. It codes for CASSNPGGEAFF.